These 30 T cell receptor beta chains were all obtained from the same sample, sequenced in a study of cytomegalovirus exposure and HLA in healthy donors. Researchers ran the PCR with 60 Vbeta and 13 Jbeta primers. The method was immunoSEQ multiplex PCR; TCRdb's version includes in-frame clones alone and lacks a portion of them. The sample shows more than 50,000 clones, approximately 83% of them seen only once. Sample: PBMCs. The receptors here all came from a female donor in good health and CMV-seronegative.

The V call is TRBV15, the J call TRBJ2-2; 7 positions match TRBD2. The V gene's germline CDR1 is LNHNV and CDR2 YYDKDF (reference sequence). The J segment lost 0 bases and the V segment lost 3 bases, leaving 4 bases of the junction unmatched. This CDR3 comprises 16 residues. CDR3 in amino acids: CATSRGGASNTGELFF. The CDR3 nucleotides read TGTGCCACCAGCAGGGGAGGGGCTTCGAACACCGGGGAGCTGTTTTTT. The whole variable domain, remainder taken from reference TRBV15 and TRBJ2-2, is DAMVIQNPRYQVTQFGKPVTLSCSQTLNHNVMYWYQQKSSQAPKLLFHYYDKDFNNEADTPDNFQSRRPNTSFCFLDIRSPGLGDTAMYLCATSRGGASNTGELFFGEGSRLTVL.

With regard to this clone: Other nucleotide sequences in the sample specify the same CDR3. The rearrangement joins TRBV18 to TRBJ2-7, with TRBD1 matching over 9 bases. Germline values: CDR1 KGHSH, CDR2 LQKENI. Losses at the gene ends were 2 bases for V and 2 bases for J; bases not matched to a gene: 1. The CDR3 covers 14 residues. The DNA for the CDR3 is TGTGCCAGCTCACCAGGGACAGGGCCCTACGAGCAGTACTTC. It encodes CASSPGTGPYEQYF.

This clone is a singleton in its sample. CDR3 loop: CASSLGGRGGGGSYNEQFF. The CDR3 bases are TGTGCCAGCAGCTTGGGGGGCCGGGGTGGCGGGGGCTCCTACAATGAGCAGTTCTTC. The V gene is TRBV7-3, the J gene TRBJ2-1; possibly TRBD2 for D (7 bases). CDR3 length: 19 amino acids. Germline CDR1 and CDR2: SGHTA and FQGTGA. V was pared by 3 bases and J by 0 bases, with 21 bases between.

This chain links TRBV7-9 with TRBJ1-6; TRBD1 matches at 8 bases. The CDR3 runs 14 residues. The germline V gene has CDR1 SEHNR and CDR2 FQNEAQ (reference sequence). V lost 5 bases, J lost 7 bases, and 4 bases stayed unmatched. The CDR3 DNA sequence: TGTGCCAGCAGCCATCAGGGGGCGAATTCACCCCTCCACTTT. As protein: CASSHQGANSPLHF.

A few counts support this clone. The chain uses TRBV30 and TRBJ2-5; D perhaps matches TRBD1 (6 bases). The V gene's germline CDR1 is GTSNPN and CDR2 SVGIG (reference sequence). With 3 bases removed from V and 1 base from J, the gap between germline ends came to 9 bases. This CDR3 contains 13 residues. CDR3 residues: CAWSQGPQETQYF. The CDR3 nucleotides are TGTGCCTGGAGCCAGGGGCCCCAAGAGACCCAGTACTTC.

The rearrangement links TRBV9 to TRBJ2-2, with 9 bases identical to TRBD2. This CDR3 spans 17 amino acids. V gave up 0 bases and J gave up 3 bases; unmatched junction bases: 6. Germline V gives CDR1 SGDLS, CDR2 YYNGEE. In DNA form, the CDR3 reads TGTGCCAGCAGCGTAGATGGCGGGGGGGCGTACACCGGGGAGCTGTTTTTT. Its protein product is CASSVDGGGAYTGELFF.

J is TRBJ2-7 and V is TRBV7-3; no definite D call. The CDR3 has 13 amino acids. Germline CDR1 reads SGHTA; CDR2 reads FQGTGA. Trimming stripped 2 bases from V and 3 bases from J, with 8 bases between. CDR3 nucleotides: TGTGCCAGCAGCTTATCCCCCGTCTACGAGCAGTACTTC. It codes for CASSLSPVYEQYF. The full variable domain, completed using reference TRBV7-3 and TRBJ2-7, is GAGVSQTPSNKVTEKGKYVELRCDPISGHTALYWYRQSLGQGPEFLIYFQGTGAADDSGLPNDRFFAVRPEGSVSTLKIQRTERGDSAVYLCASSLSPVYEQYFGPGTRLTVT.

The CDR3: CASSQVWDSDYGYTF. The CDR3 DNA follows: TGCGCCAGCAGCCAAGTTTGGGACAGCGACTATGGCTACACCTTC. V gene TRBV4-3 combines with J gene TRBJ1-2, with TRBD1 identical over 7 bases. The CDR3 is made up of 15 amino acids. The germline CDR1 and CDR2 sequences are LGHNA and YSLEER. Germline trimming cut 1 base from V and 3 bases from J; bases unmatched to any gene: 5.

The rearrangement joins TRBV6-6 to TRBJ1-5; TRBD1 matches 7 bases. The CDR3 spans 15 residues. The germline CDR1 and CDR2 sequences are MNHNY and SVGAGI (reference sequence). The V and J ends lost 9 bases and 3 bases, in that order; junction bases with no gene match: 11. The DNA for the CDR3 is TGTGCCAGTCAAACGGGGACAGCCCTCAATCAGCCCCAGCATTTT. This sequence encodes CASQTGTALNQPQHF.

J is TRBJ2-7 and V is TRBV6-1; D gene unclear. The CDR3 has 13 residues. Germline V gene data show CDR1 as MNHNS and CDR2 as SASEGT. The V gene lost 5 bases and the J gene lost 2 bases, with 10 bases spanning the gap. The CDR3 reads CASSSRFAYEQYF. The CDR3 nucleotides read TGTGCCAGCAGTTCCAGGTTTGCCTACGAGCAGTACTTC.

This chain uses TRBV19 with TRBJ1-2, with 7 bases matching TRBD1. V shed 7 bases and J 8 bases; nucleotides not matched to a gene: 7. Germline V gene lookup returns CDR1 LNHDA and CDR2 SQIVND (reference sequence). The length of the CDR3 is 12 residues. DNA of the CDR3: TGTGCCAGTACCAGGGGGACTGGGGGCTACACCTTC. Translated, it gives CASTRGTGGYTF. The whole variable domain, filled in from reference TRBV19 and TRBJ1-2, reads DGGITQSPKYLFRKEGQNVTLSCEQNLNHDAMYWYRQDPGQGLRLIYYSQIVNDFQKGDIAEGYSVSREKKESFPLTVTSAQKNPTAFYLCASTRGTGGYTFGSGTRLTVV.

The chain uses TRBV11-2 and TRBJ2-7; 7 nucleotides line up with TRBD2. The CDR3 is 14 residues long. Trimming cost V 7 bases and J 3 bases; bases outside gene matches: 9. Per the germline V gene, CDR1 is SGHAT and CDR2 is FQNNGV. The CDR3 coding sequence is TGTGCCAGCAACCTAGCCGGGGGGTTCTACGAGCAGTACTTC. Its translation: CASNLAGGFYEQYF.

The J gene is TRBJ2-7, the V gene TRBV5-6; tentative D call: TRBD2 (6 bases). The CDR3 is 15 residues long. The V gene lost 3 bases and the J gene lost 2 bases, with 15 bases spanning the gap. Per the germline V gene, CDR1 is SGHDT and CDR2 is YYEEEE. The CDR3 DNA sequence: TGTGCCAGCAGCTCCCCGACTAGATATACCTACGAGCAGTACTTC. Translation gives CASSSPTRYTYEQYF. The whole variable domain, filled in from reference TRBV5-6 and TRBJ2-7, reads DAGVTQSPTHLIKTRGQQVTLRCSPKSGHDTVSWYQQALGQGPQFIFQYYEEEERQRGNFPDRFSGHQFPNYSSELNVNALLLGDSALYLCASSSPTRYTYEQYFGPGTRLTVT.

The chain's CDR3 is CASGGTVNEKLFF. CDR3 nucleotides: TGTGCCAGTGGGGGGACGGTTAATGAAAAACTGTTTTTT. The chain is built from TRBV28 and TRBJ1-4, with D possibly TRBD1 on 5 matching bases. With 9 bases removed from V and 4 bases from J, the gap between germline ends came to 12 bases. Germline CDR1 and CDR2: MDHEN and SYDVKM. The CDR3 is made up of 13 amino acids.

This chain connects TRBV19 to TRBJ1-1; D is unclear. Trimming left V 4 bases short and J 0 bases short, with 12 bases between. The CDR3 covers 15 residues. CDR1 and CDR2 from the germline V gene are LNHDA and SQIVND (reference sequence). CDR3 region: CASSTRVGMNTEAFF. The CDR3 DNA is TGTGCCAGTAGTACCCGGGTCGGGATGAACACTGAAGCTTTCTTT.

This clone appeared once. V usage is TRBV5-4 and J usage is TRBJ2-1; D may be TRBD1 (5 bases). V was shortened by 0 bases and J by 5 bases, with 6 bases between the two germline ends. The CDR3 extends over 13 amino acids. The V gene's germline CDR1 is SGHNT and CDR2 YYREEE (reference sequence). In DNA form, the CDR3 reads TGTGCCAGCAGCTTGGAGGACAACAATGAGCAGTTCTTC. This encodes CASSLEDNNEQFF.

The chain carries TRBV7-6 and TRBJ2-7; TRBD2 matches at 7 bases. Germline trimming cut 1 base from V and 0 bases from J; bases unmatched to any gene: 6. Germline values: CDR1 SGHVS, CDR2 FNYEAQ. The CDR3 covers 16 residues. The CDR3 here is CASSLDTSESSYEQYF. The CDR3 region has the DNA TGTGCCAGCAGCTTAGATACTAGCGAGAGCTCCTACGAGCAGTACTTC.

This clone has only one observation. V usage is TRBV5-1 and J usage is TRBJ2-5; tentative D call: TRBD2 (5 bases). Germline V gives CDR1 SGHRS, CDR2 YFSETQ. Trimming stripped 0 bases from V and 1 base from J, with 10 bases between. The CDR3 runs 15 residues. The CDR3 reads CASSLAVGVQETQYF. The CDR3 nucleotides read TGCGCCAGCAGCTTGGCCGTCGGGGTCCAAGAGACCCAGTACTTC.

The chain couples TRBV27 to TRBJ2-5, with 9 bases that match TRBD1. V gave up 11 bases and J gave up 2 bases; unmatched junction bases: 9. This CDR3 spans 14 amino acids. CDR1 MNHEY and CDR2 SMNVEV come from the germline V gene (reference sequence). In DNA form, the CDR3 reads TGTGCCTCAAGACCGGGACAGGGACAAGAGACCCAGTACTTC. This codes for CASRPGQGQETQYF.

This clone was found a few times. The chain recombines TRBV7-8 with TRBJ2-1; D is perhaps TRBD2 (6 bases). CDR1 SGHVS and CDR2 FQNEAQ come from the germline V gene. This CDR3 comprises 12 residues. Trimming shortened V by 1 base and J by 8 bases, and 6 bases separated the two germline ends. Written as DNA, the CDR3 is TGTGCCAGCAGCTTAGGGGGGGATGAGCAGTTCTTC. Protein sequence: CASSLGGDEQFF.

The chain combines TRBV9 with TRBJ2-7; 8 bases are a match to TRBD2. CDR1 and CDR2 (germline): SGDLS, YYNGEE. The CDR3 loop spans 15 amino acids. The junction had 6 bases not matched to a gene; V was cut back by 4 bases and J by 0 bases. The CDR3 bases are TGTGCCAGCAGCCCACCGGGGGGGGGCTCCTACGAGCAGTACTTC. As protein: CASSPPGGGSYEQYF.

This chain joins TRBV6-6 and TRBJ2-5; possible D gene TRBD2, 5 bases. V was pared by 1 base and J by 1 base, with 13 bases between. This CDR3 comprises 16 residues. Germline CDR1 MNHNY, CDR2 SVGAGI (reference sequence). The CDR3 protein is CASSYFGRAPQETQYF. The CDR3 region has the DNA TGTGCCAGCAGTTACTTCGGGCGGGCCCCCCAAGAGACCCAGTACTTC.

The chain joins TRBV7-3 to TRBJ1-3; possible D gene TRBD1, 6 bases. CDR3 length equals 16 residues. Between the trimmed V and J ends, which lost 3 bases and 2 bases, there was a span of 14 bases. Germline V CDR1 and CDR2: SGHTA, FQGTGA. This chain's CDR3 is CASSFGPTGTGNTIYF. CDR3 in DNA: TGTGCCAGCAGCTTTGGTCCAACAGGGACTGGAAACACCATATATTTT. The variable domain in full, completed from reference TRBV7-3 and TRBJ1-3, reads GAGVSQTPSNKVTEKGKYVELRCDPISGHTALYWYRQSLGQGPEFLIYFQGTGAADDSGLPNDRFFAVRPEGSVSTLKIQRTERGDSAVYLCASSFGPTGTGNTIYFGEGSWLTVV.

J is TRBJ2-7 and V is TRBV5-4; 10 bases are a match to TRBD2. After removal of 5 bases from V and 2 bases from J, the junction contained 7 bases not matched to a gene. The germline V gene has CDR1 SGHNT and CDR2 YYREEE (reference sequence). This CDR3 spans 15 amino acids. The CDR3 nucleotides read TGTGCCAGCAGAACAACTAGCGGGGCTACCTACGAGCAGTACTTC. This encodes CASRTTSGATYEQYF.

The chain has TRBV6-5 and TRBJ2-3; a weak D match, TRBD2 (5 bases). Germline values: CDR1 MNHEY, CDR2 SVGAGI. V was pared by 6 bases and J by 8 bases, with 12 bases between. The CDR3 totals 12 residues. The CDR3 spells CASRANGGTQYF. The CDR3 coding sequence is TGTGCCAGCAGAGCCAACGGAGGTACGCAGTATTTT.

The V and J genes are TRBV6-1 and TRBJ2-7; 7 nucleotides agree with TRBD1. Unmatched junction bases numbered 7, after V lost 4 bases and J lost 4 bases. Germline V gene data show CDR1 as MNHNS and CDR2 as SASEGT. The CDR3 consists of 14 residues. For the CDR3, the DNA is TGTGCCAGCAGTGTGGGGACAGCCATTTACGAGCAGTACTTC. It yields the protein CASSVGTAIYEQYF.

The gene calls are TRBV9 and TRBJ2-7; 9 bases are a match to TRBD1. V was pared by 0 bases and J by 5 bases, with 6 bases of the junction left unmatched. Germline values: CDR1 SGDLS, CDR2 YYNGEE. The CDR3 runs 15 residues. The DNA of the CDR3 is TGTGCCAGCAGCGTAGTAGGACAGGGGTTCGACGAGCAGTACTTC. It yields the protein CASSVVGQGFDEQYF.

In its sample, this clone was seen once. The genes are TRBV9 and TRBJ1-1; D is unclear. This CDR3 has 14 residues. Trimming removed 0 bases at V and 3 bases at J, with 9 bases between. Germline V gives CDR1 SGDLS, CDR2 YYNGEE. In nucleotides, the CDR3 is TGTGCCAGCAGCGTAGGGGGAGCGGACACTGAAGCTTTCTTT. It codes for CASSVGGADTEAFF. Based on the CDR3 plus reference TRBV9 and TRBJ1-1, the full variable domain is DSGVTQTPKHLITATGQRVTLRCSPRSGDLSVYWYQQSLDQGLQFLIQYYNGEERAKGNILERFSAQQFPDLHSELNLSSLELGDSALYFCASSVGGADTEAFFGQGTRLTVV.

This chain joins TRBV7-3 and TRBJ2-3; 8 nucleotides line up with TRBD2. Germline lookup yields CDR1 SGHTA and CDR2 FQGTGA. The CDR3 spans 16 residues. The ends lost 3 bases at V and 2 bases at J; junction bases unmatched: 7. CDR3 amino acids: CASSFGTRGFTDTQYF. DNA of the CDR3: TGTGCCAGCAGCTTTGGGACTAGGGGTTTCACAGATACGCAGTATTTT.

J is TRBJ2-7 and V is TRBV7-3; TRBD1 matches at 8 bases. Near its end, the DNA agrees better with TRBJ2-5, so the J call may be wrong. Per germline, CDR1 SGHTA and CDR2 FQGTGA. The CDR3 loop spans 14 amino acids. DNA for the CDR3: TGTGCCAGCAGCATCGGACAGGGCCAAGAGACCCAGTACTTC. Translating it yields CASSIGQGQETQYF.